The clone carrying this TCR beta chain showed up just once. The V and J ends lost 5 bases and 7 bases respectively, with 15 bases between them. The CDR3 has 15 residues. The germline CDR1 and CDR2 sequences are SGHTA and FQGTGA. This specimen belongs to a study of control samples from healthy donors and cancer patients. Only in-frame clones appear in the TCRdb table, and some are missing; sequencing was by immunoSEQ multiplex PCR. The sample shows 90,000 to 100,000 clones, 79% of them seen only once. Sequencing input: blood. This chain uses TRBV7-3 with TRBJ1-6, with D tentatively TRBD1 (6 bases). The receptor was isolated from a woman in her 30s in good health. This CDR3 reads CASSAAGQTNSPLHF. As DNA, the CDR3 is TGTGCCAGCAGCGCCGCCGGACAGACCAATTCACCCCTCCACTTT. Filled out from reference TRBV7-3 and TRBJ1-6, the complete variable domain reads GAGVSQTPSNKVTEKGKYVELRCDPISGHTALYWYRQSLGQGPEFLIYFQGTGAADDSGLPNDRFFAVRPEGSVSTLKIQRTERGDSAVYLCASSAAGQTNSPLHFGNGTRLTVT.